This TCR beta chain came from a study of siplizumab effects on memory and regulatory T cells. Broader study findings: Treatment with siplizumab left mappable alloreactive CD4+ clones averaging roughly 66% Treg-derived, compared with around 26% in controls.

The protocol was immunoSEQ multiplex PCR, while the TCRdb copy is restricted to in-frame clones and leaves out a portion. The sample consists of 80,000 to 130,000 clones, more than 85% of them appearing once. This clone was seen only a few times. The antigen remains unidentified. Sequencing used CD4+ T cells sorted from blood. The receptor was derived from a human donor in good health. Some clones in this sample may be carry-over from other donors' samples.

The CDR3 loop is CASSLEFFGQPQHF. DNA for the CDR3: TGTGCCAGCAGCTTGGAATTTTTTGGTCAGCCCCAGCATTTT. This sequence joins TRBV5-5 and TRBJ1-5; the D is unclear. The CDR3 contains 14 residues. V lost 0 bases and J 6 bases, leaving 10 bases between the germline ends. Germline loops: CDR1 SGHKS, CDR2 YYEKEE (reference sequence).